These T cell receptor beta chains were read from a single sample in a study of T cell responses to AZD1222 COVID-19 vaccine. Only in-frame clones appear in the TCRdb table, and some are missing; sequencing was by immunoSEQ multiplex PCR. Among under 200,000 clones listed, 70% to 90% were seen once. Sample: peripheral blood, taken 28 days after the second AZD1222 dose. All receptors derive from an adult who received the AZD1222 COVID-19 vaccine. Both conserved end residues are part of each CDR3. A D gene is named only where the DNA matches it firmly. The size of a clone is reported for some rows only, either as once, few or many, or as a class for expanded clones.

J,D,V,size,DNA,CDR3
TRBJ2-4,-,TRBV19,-,TGTGCCAGTAGTTGGGTGGGGAGAGAAAACATTCAGTACTTC,CASSWVGRENIQYF
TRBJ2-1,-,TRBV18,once,TGTGCCAGCTCACCCGGACAGGGAGGGGGAAATGAGCAGTTCTTC,CASSPGQGGGNEQFF
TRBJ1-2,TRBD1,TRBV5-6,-,TGTGCCAGCAGCTTGGTGCAGGGGGCCCATTATGGCTACACCTTC,CASSLVQGAHYGYTF
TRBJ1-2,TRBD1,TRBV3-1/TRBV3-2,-,TGTGCCAGCAGCCGTCCGGGACAGGGGAATGGCTACACCTTC,CASSRPGQGNGYTF
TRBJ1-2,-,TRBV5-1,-,TGCGCCAGCAGCTTGGGAGCTAACTATGGCTACACCTTC,CASSLGANYGYTF
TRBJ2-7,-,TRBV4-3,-,TGCGCCAGCAGCCAGGGGCTTGGGTTTTACGAGCAGTACTTC,CASSQGLGFYEQYF
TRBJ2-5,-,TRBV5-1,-,TGCGCCAGCAGCCCAGCCCAAGGGACCCAGTACTTC,CASSPAQGTQYF
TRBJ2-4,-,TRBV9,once,TGTGCCAGCAGCCCATTCTTTGGGGGTGGGGAAAACATTCAGTACTTC,CASSPFFGGGENIQYF
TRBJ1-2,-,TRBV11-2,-,TGTGCCAGCAGCTTACTGGGTCCCACGAACTATGGCTACACCTTC,CASSLLGPTNYGYTF
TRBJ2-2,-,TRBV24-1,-,TGTGCCACCAGTGACCCAGAACTGAACACCGGGGAGCTGTTTTTT,CATSDPELNTGELFF
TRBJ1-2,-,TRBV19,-,TGTGCCAGTACCACAGCCTATGGCTACACCTTC,CASTTAYGYTF
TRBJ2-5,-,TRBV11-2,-,TGTGCCAGCCTTCTAGGGGGAGAGACCCAGTACTTC,CASLLGGETQYF
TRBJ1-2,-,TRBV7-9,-,TGTGCCAGCAGCTTTCGGGGCCTCTATGGCTACACCTTC,CASSFRGLYGYTF
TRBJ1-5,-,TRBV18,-,TGTGCCAGCTCACCACGGGAGGGGGGAAGGAATCAGCCCCAGCATTTT,CASSPREGGRNQPQHF
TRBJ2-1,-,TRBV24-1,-,TGTGCCACCAGTGATTTGGAACCCCTAAACAATGAGCAGTTCTTC,CATSDLEPLNNEQFF
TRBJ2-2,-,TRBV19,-,TGTGCCAGTACACCGGGAACGAACACCGGGGAGCTGTTTTTT,CASTPGTNTGELFF
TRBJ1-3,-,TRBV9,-,TGTGCCAGCAGCCCTAGAGGGGGTTCTGGAAACACCATATATTTT,CASSPRGGSGNTIYF
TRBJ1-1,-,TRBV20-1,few,TGCAGTGCTCCTATAGGGACTGAAGCTTTCTTT,CSAPIGTEAFF
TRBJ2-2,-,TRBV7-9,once,TGTGCCAGCAGGTTGCGGGGAACGAACACCGGGGAGCTGTTTTTT,CASRLRGTNTGELFF
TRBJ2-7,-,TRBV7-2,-,TGTGCCAGCAGCTTAGGTCGGCCGGCCTACGAGCAGTACTTC,CASSLGRPAYEQYF
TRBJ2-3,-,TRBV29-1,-,TGCAGCGGTACTCTAATGGGGGGTGGGCCAGATACGCAGTATTTT,CSGTLMGGGPDTQYF
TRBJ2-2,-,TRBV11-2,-,TGTGCCAGCAGCTTACTGGTCGGGGGTAACACCGGGGAGCTGTTTTTT,CASSLLVGGNTGELFF
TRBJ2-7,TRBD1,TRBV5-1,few,TGCGCCAGCAGCACAGGACAGGGCGGCAACGAGCAGTACTTC,CASSTGQGGNEQYF
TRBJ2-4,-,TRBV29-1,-,TGCAGCGTCGTGAACCGGAGTAAAAACATTCAGTACTTC,CSVVNRSKNIQYF
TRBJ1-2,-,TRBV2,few,TGTGCCAGCCGGGGCGGGAGCGGGGCTAACTATGGCTACACCTTC,CASRGGSGANYGYTF
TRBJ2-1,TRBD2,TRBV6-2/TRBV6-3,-,TGTGCCAGCAGTAGGACTAGCGGGGGGGAGTCTGAGCAGTTCTTC,CASSRTSGGESEQFF
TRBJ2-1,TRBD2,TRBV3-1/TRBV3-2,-,TGTGCCAGCAGCCAAGACCAACTAGCGGGGAACAATGAGCAGTTCTTC,CASSQDQLAGNNEQFF
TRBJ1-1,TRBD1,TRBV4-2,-,TGTGCCAGCAGCCAAGATAGAGGGGGCGCAGCTTTCTTT,CASSQDRGGAAFF
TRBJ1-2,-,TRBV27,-,TGTGCCAGCAGGTCTGGAGGGGGCTACACCTTC,CASRSGGGYTF
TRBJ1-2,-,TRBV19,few,TGTGCCAGTAGTAACCCCCGGGACGGAAACTATGGCTACACCTTC,CASSNPRDGNYGYTF
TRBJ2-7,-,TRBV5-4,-,TGTGCCAGCAGCTTGGCCCGCCAGTTGAAGAGCGAGCAGTACTTC,CASSLARQLKSEQYF
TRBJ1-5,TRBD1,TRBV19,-,TGTGCCAGTGGCGTCTGGGACAGGGTAATACAGCCCCAGCATTTT,CASGVWDRVIQPQHF
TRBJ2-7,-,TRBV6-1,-,TGTGCCAGCAGCGAAAAGCCCTGGACTCGGCTCGCCGAGCAGTACTTC,CASSEKPWTRLAEQYF
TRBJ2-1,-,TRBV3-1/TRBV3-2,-,TGTGCCAGCAGCCAAAGGGGGGCATCGTTACTCCATGAGCAGTTCTTC,CASSQRGASLLHEQFF
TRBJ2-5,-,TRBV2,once,TGTGCCAGCAGTGCTCGGGTGACCCAGTACTTC,CASSARVTQYF
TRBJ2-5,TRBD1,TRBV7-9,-,TGTGCCAGCAGCCCCTGGACAGGACAAGAGACCCAGTACTTC,CASSPWTGQETQYF
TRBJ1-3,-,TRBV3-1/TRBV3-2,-,TGTGCCAGCAGCCTACAGGGAAGGTTTTTTGGAAACACCATATATTTT,CASSLQGRFFGNTIYF
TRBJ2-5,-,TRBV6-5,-,TGTGCCAGCAGTTACAACAACCAAGAGACCCAGTACTTC,CASSYNNQETQYF
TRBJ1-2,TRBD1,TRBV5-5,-,TGTGCCAGCAGCTTGGCCCCCGGGACAGTGCACTATGGCTACACCTTC,CASSLAPGTVHYGYTF
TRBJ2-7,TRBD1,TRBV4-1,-,TGCGCCAGCAGCCGAGCCGGGACAGGGGGCTCCTACGAGCAGTACTTC,CASSRAGTGGSYEQYF
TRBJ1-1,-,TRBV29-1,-,TGCAGCGTTGTCCCCCCGGGCACTGAAGCTTTCTTT,CSVVPPGTEAFF